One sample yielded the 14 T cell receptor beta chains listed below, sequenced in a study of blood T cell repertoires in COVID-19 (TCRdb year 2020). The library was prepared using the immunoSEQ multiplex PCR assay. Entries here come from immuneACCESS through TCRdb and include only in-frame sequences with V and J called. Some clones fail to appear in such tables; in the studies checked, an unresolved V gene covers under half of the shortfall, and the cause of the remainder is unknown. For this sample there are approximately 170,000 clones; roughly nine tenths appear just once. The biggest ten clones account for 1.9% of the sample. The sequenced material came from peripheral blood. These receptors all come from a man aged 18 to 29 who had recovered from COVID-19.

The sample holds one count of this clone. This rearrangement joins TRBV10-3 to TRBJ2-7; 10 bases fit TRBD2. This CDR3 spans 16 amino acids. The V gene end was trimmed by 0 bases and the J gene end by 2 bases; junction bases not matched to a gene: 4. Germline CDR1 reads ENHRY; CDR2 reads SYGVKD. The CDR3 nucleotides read TGTGCCATCAGTGAGTCGGTAGCGGGAGGCCCCTACGAGCAGTACTTC. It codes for CAISESVAGGPYEQYF.

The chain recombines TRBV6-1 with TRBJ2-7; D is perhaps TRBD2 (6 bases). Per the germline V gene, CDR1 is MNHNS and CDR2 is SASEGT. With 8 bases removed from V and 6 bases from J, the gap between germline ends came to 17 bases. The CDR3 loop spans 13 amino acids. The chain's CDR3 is CASRATSDREQYF. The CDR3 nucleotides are TGTGCCAGCCGTGCGACTAGTGATCGCGAGCAGTACTTC.

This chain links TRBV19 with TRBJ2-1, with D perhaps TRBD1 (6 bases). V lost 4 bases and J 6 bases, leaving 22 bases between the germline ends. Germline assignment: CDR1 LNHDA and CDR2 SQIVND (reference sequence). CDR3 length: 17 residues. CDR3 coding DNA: TGTGCCAGTAGTAAGGGTACAGGGTCCCTAGGAAGCAATGAGCAGTTCTTC. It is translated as CASSKGTGSLGSNEQFF.

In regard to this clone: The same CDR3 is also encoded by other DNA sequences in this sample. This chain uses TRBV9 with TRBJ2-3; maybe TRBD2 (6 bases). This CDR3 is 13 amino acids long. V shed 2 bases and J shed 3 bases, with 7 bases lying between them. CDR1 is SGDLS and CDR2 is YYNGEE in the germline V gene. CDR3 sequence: CASSVAGTDTQYF. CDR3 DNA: TGTGCCAGCAGCGTTGCGGGAACAGATACGCAGTATTTT.

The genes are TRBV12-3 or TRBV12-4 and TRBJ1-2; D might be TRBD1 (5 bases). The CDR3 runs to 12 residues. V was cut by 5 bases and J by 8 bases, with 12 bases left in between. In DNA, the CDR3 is TGTGCCAGCAGTCTTCGGGGGAAGGGCTACACCTTC. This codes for CASSLRGKGYTF.

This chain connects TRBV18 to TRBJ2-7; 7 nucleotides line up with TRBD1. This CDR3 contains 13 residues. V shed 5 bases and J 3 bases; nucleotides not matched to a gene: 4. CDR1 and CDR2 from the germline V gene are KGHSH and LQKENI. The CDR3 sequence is CASSLWDSYEQYF. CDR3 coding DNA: TGTGCCAGCTCATTATGGGACAGCTACGAGCAGTACTTC.

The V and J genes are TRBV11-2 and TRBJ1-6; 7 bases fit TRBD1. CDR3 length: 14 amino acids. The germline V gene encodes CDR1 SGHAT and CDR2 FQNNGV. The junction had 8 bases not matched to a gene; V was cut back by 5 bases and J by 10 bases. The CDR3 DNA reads TGTGCCAGCAGCCCTCAGACAGGGAACTCACCCCTCCACTTT. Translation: CASSPQTGNSPLHF.

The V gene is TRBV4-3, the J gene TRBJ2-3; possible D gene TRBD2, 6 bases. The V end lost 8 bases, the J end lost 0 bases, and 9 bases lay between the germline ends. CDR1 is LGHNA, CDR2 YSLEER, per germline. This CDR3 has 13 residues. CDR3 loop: CASGLTSTDTQYF. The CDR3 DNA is TGCGCCAGCGGACTAACTAGCACAGATACGCAGTATTTT.

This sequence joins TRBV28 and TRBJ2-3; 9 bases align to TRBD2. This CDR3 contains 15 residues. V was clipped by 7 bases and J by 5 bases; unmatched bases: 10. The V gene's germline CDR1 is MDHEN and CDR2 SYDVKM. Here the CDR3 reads CASNSAGGGRDTQYF. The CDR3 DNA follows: TGTGCCAGCAACTCGGCGGGAGGGGGTAGAGATACGCAGTATTTT.

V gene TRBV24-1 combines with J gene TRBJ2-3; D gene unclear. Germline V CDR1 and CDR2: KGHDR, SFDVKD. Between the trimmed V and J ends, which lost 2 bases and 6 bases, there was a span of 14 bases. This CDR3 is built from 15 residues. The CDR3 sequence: CATSDSSGFWDTQYF. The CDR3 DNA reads TGTGCCACCAGTGATTCTTCCGGGTTTTGGGATACGCAGTATTTT.

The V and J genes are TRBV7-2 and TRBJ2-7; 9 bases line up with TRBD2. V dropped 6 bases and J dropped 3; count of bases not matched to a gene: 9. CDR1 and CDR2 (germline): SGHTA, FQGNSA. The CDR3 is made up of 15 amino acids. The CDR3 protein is CASSSRRGRVYEQYF. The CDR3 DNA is TGTGCCAGCAGTTCCAGACGCGGGAGGGTCTACGAGCAGTACTTC.

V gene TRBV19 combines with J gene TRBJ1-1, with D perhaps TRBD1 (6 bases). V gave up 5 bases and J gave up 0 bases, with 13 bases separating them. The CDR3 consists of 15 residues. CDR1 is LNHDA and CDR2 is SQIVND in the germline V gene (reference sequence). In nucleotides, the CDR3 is TGTGCCAGTAGTTCCCGAACAGGGATGAACACTGAAGCTTTCTTT. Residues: CASSSRTGMNTEAFF.

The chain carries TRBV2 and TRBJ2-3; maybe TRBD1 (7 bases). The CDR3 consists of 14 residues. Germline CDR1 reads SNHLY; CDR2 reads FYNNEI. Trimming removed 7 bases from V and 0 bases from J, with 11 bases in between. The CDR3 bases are TGTGCCAGCACCTCAGGGGGGAGCACAGATACGCAGTATTTT. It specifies CASTSGGSTDTQYF. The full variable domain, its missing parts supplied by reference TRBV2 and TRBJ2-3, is EPEVTQTPSHQVTQMGQEVILRCVPISNHLYFYWYRQILGQKVEFLVSFYNNEISEKSEIFDDQFSVERPDGSNFTLKIRSTKLEDSAMYFCASTSGGSTDTQYFGPGTRLTVL.

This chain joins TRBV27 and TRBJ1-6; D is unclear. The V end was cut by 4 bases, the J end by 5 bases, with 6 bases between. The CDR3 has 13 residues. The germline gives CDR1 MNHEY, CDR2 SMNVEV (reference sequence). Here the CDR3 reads CASSYLDNSPLHF. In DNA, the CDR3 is TGTGCCAGCAGTTATCTAGATAATTCACCCCTCCACTTT.